The 11 T cell receptor beta chains below were found in one sample sequenced in a study of cytomegalovirus exposure and HLA in healthy donors. The PCR ran on 60 Vbeta and 13 Jbeta primers. The protocol was immunoSEQ multiplex PCR, while the TCRdb copy is restricted to in-frame clones and leaves out a portion. The sample lists some 170,000 clones; 83% were seen once. Sequencing was carried out using PBMCs. Receptor source: a man aged 50 to 59 in good health and CMV-seropositive.

This clone has only one observation. V is TRBV15 and J is TRBJ1-6; TRBD1 might be the D (5 bases). Per germline, CDR1 LNHNV and CDR2 YYDKDF (reference sequence). Trimming removed 0 bases at V and 9 bases at J, with 9 bases between. This CDR3 comprises 14 residues. The CDR3 DNA is TGTGCCACCAGCAGAGACAGGGAGGCTTCACCCCTCCACTTT. Its translation is CATSRDREASPLHF.

This clone was observed a handful of times. The genes are TRBV6-1 and TRBJ1-2, with D perhaps TRBD1 (6 bases). V shed 3 bases and J shed 4 bases, with 9 bases lying between them. CDR1 and CDR2 (germline): MNHNS, SASEGT. The CDR3 has 13 residues. The DNA for the CDR3 is TGTGCCAGCAGTGACCGACAGGTCTATGGCTACACCTTC. Encoded protein: CASSDRQVYGYTF.

V gene TRBV7-9 combines with J gene TRBJ2-7; D may be TRBD2 (6 bases). The V and J ends lost 5 bases and 6 bases respectively, with 11 bases between them. The germline V gene encodes CDR1 SEHNR and CDR2 FQNEAQ (reference sequence). The CDR3 consists of 12 residues. Written as DNA, the CDR3 is TGTGCCAGCAGCCGACTAGAGGGCGAGCAGTACTTC. The encoded protein is CASSRLEGEQYF.

The rearrangement uses TRBV27 and TRBJ2-7; TRBD1 agrees at 7 bases. The ends lost 10 bases at V and 6 bases at J; junction bases unmatched: 9. The V gene's germline CDR1 is MNHEY and CDR2 SMNVEV (reference sequence). CDR3 length equals 12 residues. CDR3 bases: TGTGCCATCTCGACAGGGTCTGGCGAGCAGTACTTC. Translating it yields CAISTGSGEQYF.

The chain combines TRBV6-5 with TRBJ1-2, with TRBD1 matching over 7 bases. Germline CDR1 and CDR2: MNHEY and SVGAGI. Trimming cost V 6 bases and J 4 bases; bases outside gene matches: 5. The CDR3 spans 13 residues. CDR3 DNA: TGTGCCAGCAGATCCGGGACAGCCTATGGCTACACCTTC. Amino acids: CASRSGTAYGYTF.

CDR3 DNA sequence: TGTGCCAGCAGCTCGACTAGCGGGAGGGCCGTCCCTGGGGCCAACGTCCTGACTTTC. As protein: CASSSTSGRAVPGANVLTF. The V gene is TRBV7-9, the J gene TRBJ2-6; TRBD2 aligns across 14 bases. The J segment lost 2 bases and the V segment lost 4 bases, leaving 7 bases of the junction unmatched. This CDR3 is 19 amino acids long. Germline V gene data show CDR1 as SEHNR and CDR2 as FQNEAQ (reference sequence).

The chain carries TRBV10-3 and TRBJ1-2, with D possibly TRBD1 on 5 matching bases. CDR3 length: 16 amino acids. Per germline, CDR1 ENHRY and CDR2 SYGVKD. Trimming cost V 3 bases and J 5 bases, with 19 bases left between them. Here the CDR3 DNA reads TGTGCCATCAGTGAATCGGGGGACCTCCCGTGGTATGGCTACACCTTC. This codes for CAISESGDLPWYGYTF.

The chain uses TRBV19 and TRBJ1-5, with D possibly matching TRBD1 (5 bases). V dropped 7 bases and J dropped 5 bases, with 18 bases sitting between them. There are 15 residues in the CDR3. Germline V gene data show CDR1 as LNHDA and CDR2 as SQIVND (reference sequence). CDR3 nucleotides: TGTGCCAGTACCCTCAGTCAGGGTCACGATCAGCCCCAGCATTTT. This translates into CASTLSQGHDQPQHF.

The chain employs TRBV10-2 and TRBJ2-7; the match to TRBD2 covers 8 bases. Germline V gene lookup returns CDR1 WSHSY and CDR2 SAAADI. The CDR3 sequence is 15 residues long. With 0 bases clipped from V and 3 bases from J, the junction kept 4 bases outside the gene matches. This CDR3 reads CASSESAGVIYEQYF. CDR3 bases: TGCGCCAGCAGTGAGTCAGCGGGAGTGATCTACGAGCAGTACTTC.

The rearrangement links TRBV6-6 to TRBJ1-4; a possible D gene is TRBD1 (6 bases). The CDR3 totals 13 residues. The V end lost 10 bases, the J end lost 8 bases, and 17 bases lay between the germline ends. Germline V gene lookup returns CDR1 MNHNY and CDR2 SVGAGI (reference sequence). CDR3 loop: CATRRRGEEKLFF. Here the CDR3 DNA reads TGTGCCACCCGGCGCAGGGGTGAGGAAAAACTGTTTTTT.

The chain links TRBV9 to TRBJ1-1; D is unclear. CDR1 SGDLS and CDR2 YYNGEE come from the germline V gene. The CDR3 totals 16 residues. Trimming pared 0 bases from V and 0 bases from J, leaving 12 bases between. The CDR3 DNA is TGTGCCAGCAGCGTAGGTATCGACTCCATGAACACTGAAGCTTTCTTT. It codes for CASSVGIDSMNTEAFF. Filled out from reference TRBV9 and TRBJ1-1, the complete variable domain reads DSGVTQTPKHLITATGQRVTLRCSPRSGDLSVYWYQQSLDQGLQFLIQYYNGEERAKGNILERFSAQQFPDLHSELNLSSLELGDSALYFCASSVGIDSMNTEAFFGQGTRLTVV.